These 2 T cell receptor beta chains were sequenced from one sample in a study of shared clonotypes between healthy human individuals. The table came from immunoSEQ multiplex PCR; TCRdb's copy has only in-frame clones and leaves some out. The sample includes 180,000 or so clones, approximately 92% of them seen just once. The sequencing sample was made of naive CD4+ T cells sorted from blood. Subset defined: CD45RA+ positively selected. These receptors all come from a woman aged 25 to 45 in good health.

The CDR3 region has the DNA TGTGCCAGCAGCTTAGGCGGAGCGATGAACACTGAAGCTTTCTTT. Translation gives CASSLGGAMNTEAFF. The gene calls are TRBV5-4 and TRBJ1-1; D is unclear. V shed 2 bases and J shed 0 bases, with 11 bases lying between them. In germline, CDR1 is SGHNT, CDR2 YYREEE (reference sequence). This CDR3 has 15 amino acids. Together with reference TRBV5-4 and TRBJ1-1, the CDR3 gives the full variable domain: ETGVTQSPTHLIKTRGQQVTLRCSSQSGHNTVSWYQQALGQGPQFIFQYYREEENGRGNFPPRFSGLQFPNYSSELNVNALELDDSALYLCASSLGGAMNTEAFFGQGTRLTVV.

The rearrangement uses TRBV28 and TRBJ2-1, with 11 nucleotides matching TRBD2. The V and J ends lost 10 bases and 7 bases, in that order; junction bases with no gene match: 6. CDR3 length: 13 amino acids. Germline V gene data show CDR1 as MDHEN and CDR2 as SYDVKM. The CDR3 loop reads CAIKTSGTNEQFF. CDR3 DNA: TGTGCCATCAAGACTAGCGGGACAAATGAGCAGTTCTTC. The variable domain in full, with the rest retrieved from reference TRBV28 and TRBJ2-1, is DVKVTQSSRYLVKRTGEKVFLECVQDMDHENMFWYRQDPGLGLRLIYFSYDVKMKEKGDIPEGYSVSREKKERFSLILESASTNQTSMYLCAIKTSGTNEQFFGPGTRLTVL.